This TCR beta chain was sequenced during a study of blood T cell repertoires in COVID-19. The CDR3 runs to 14 residues. The germline gives CDR1 MGHDK, CDR2 SYGVNS. V dropped 4 bases and J dropped 5 bases, with 9 bases sitting between them. As processed by the authors: Reference gene primer amplification gave nucleated cell count estimates. The repertoire was sequenced with immunoSEQ multiplex PCR; TCRdb's copy has only in-frame clones and lacks some. The V and J calls and the clone size are those of that table, but D and trimming were determined from the DNA. The table lists about 130,000 clones, 70% to 85% of them singletons. Either two negative PCRs, clearance, or symptom resolution qualified Cohort 3 donors as recovered.

Sequenced sample: PBMCs or T cells enriched from blood (not recorded which). The TCR was taken from a man aged 45 to 65 who had recovered from COVID-19. The chain couples TRBV25-1 to TRBJ1-6; D gene unclear. Here the CDR3 reads CASSAHSNNSPLHF. The CDR3 bases are TGTGCCAGCAGTGCTCACAGTAATAATTCACCCCTCCACTTT.